Below, 32 T cell receptor beta chains from the same sample are listed, as sequenced in a study of T cells in localized non-small cell lung cancer. Profiled with immunoSEQ multiplex PCR; TCRdb holds only in-frame clones, not every one. The repertoire holds 25,000 to 35,000 clones, with around 90% as singletons. Sequences were derived from peripheral blood, sampled before any cancer treatment. Receptor source: a female donor at least 60 years old with stage III squamous cell lung carcinoma.

The chain joins TRBV30 to TRBJ2-7; tentative D call: TRBD1 (6 bases). Looked up from germline, CDR1 is GTSNPN and CDR2 is SVGIG (reference sequence). Trimming removed 3 bases from V and 4 bases from J, with 16 bases in between. CDR3 length: 14 amino acids. The CDR3 is CAWRGHPLGYEQYF. The CDR3 DNA follows: TGTGCCTGGAGGGGACACCCACTAGGGTACGAGCAGTACTTC.

The chain is built from TRBV5-1 and TRBJ1-4; perhaps TRBD1 as D (5 bases). CDR3 length: 16 amino acids. The V gene lost 0 bases and the J gene lost 2 bases, with 11 bases spanning the gap. Germline V gene lookup returns CDR1 SGHRS and CDR2 YFSETQ. CDR3: CASSLAGWGTNEKLFF. CDR3 bases: TGCGCCAGCAGCTTGGCCGGGTGGGGCACTAATGAAAAACTGTTTTTT. Combining the CDR3 with reference TRBV5-1 and TRBJ1-4 gives the whole variable domain KAGVTQTPRYLIKTRGQQVTLSCSPISGHRSVSWYQQTPGQGLQFLFEYFSETQRNKGNFPGRFSGRQFSNSRSEMNVSTLELGDSALYLCASSLAGWGTNEKLFFGSGTQLSVL.

This clone was detected a few times. The rearrangement links TRBV14 to TRBJ1-1; D remains ambiguous. Germline-derived CDR1 and CDR2 are SGHDN and FVKESK. There are 15 residues in the CDR3. V was cut by 2 bases and J by 4 bases, with 14 bases left in between. Here the CDR3 reads CASSQNTYRGTEAFF. Written as DNA, the CDR3 is TGTGCCAGCAGCCAAAACACATATCGGGGCACTGAAGCTTTCTTT.

The V and J genes are TRBV9 and TRBJ2-1, with 14 nucleotides matching TRBD2. Trimming took 2 bases from V and 12 from J; bases not matched to a gene: 7. This CDR3 region has 15 residues. Germline V lookup: CDR1 SGDLS, CDR2 YYNGEE. CDR3 region: CASSVGTSGSSGQFF. Written as DNA, the CDR3 is TGTGCCAGCAGCGTCGGGACTAGCGGGAGCTCGGGGCAGTTCTTC. Based on the CDR3 plus reference TRBV9 and TRBJ2-1, the full variable domain is DSGVTQTPKHLITATGQRVTLRCSPRSGDLSVYWYQQSLDQGLQFLIQYYNGEERAKGNILERFSAQQFPDLHSELNLSSLELGDSALYFCASSVGTSGSSGQFFGPGTRLTVL.

The chain employs TRBV7-9 and TRBJ1-1; D is possibly TRBD1 (6 bases). There are 14 residues in the CDR3. Germline V gives CDR1 SEHNR, CDR2 FQNEAQ (reference sequence). V lost 6 bases and J lost 4, with 15 bases in between. DNA of the CDR3: TGTGCCAGCAGTCACAGGGAGAAGGCCACTGAAGCTTTCTTT. Its protein is CASSHREKATEAFF.

J is TRBJ1-1 and V is TRBV7-9; possible D gene TRBD1, 5 bases. This CDR3 contains 13 residues. Per the germline V gene, CDR1 is SEHNR and CDR2 is FQNEAQ (reference sequence). Between the trimmed V and J ends, which lost 0 bases and 5 bases, there was a span of 7 bases. The CDR3 nucleotides are TGTGCCAGCAGCTTAGCGGGGCTGACTGAAGCTTTCTTT. This translates into CASSLAGLTEAFF.

J is TRBJ2-3 and V is TRBV7-3; D gene unclear. CDR1 SGHTA and CDR2 FQGTGA come from the germline V gene. V was pared by 1 base and J by 6 bases, with 11 bases between. The CDR3 has 14 residues. CDR3 protein: CASSLNYQMDTQYF. Written as DNA, the CDR3 is TGTGCCAGCAGCTTAAACTACCAGATGGATACGCAGTATTTT.

The J gene is TRBJ2-3, the V gene TRBV7-9; 7 bases are a match to TRBD1. Germline V lookup: CDR1 SEHNR, CDR2 FQNEAQ (reference sequence). This CDR3 spans 15 amino acids. V was pared by 5 bases and J by 0 bases, with 5 bases of the junction left unmatched. The CDR3 is CASSRRQGSTDTQYF. CDR3 coding DNA: TGTGCCAGCAGCCGACGACAGGGCAGCACAGATACGCAGTATTTT.

The chain is built from TRBV6-5 and TRBJ2-1; 7 nucleotides agree with TRBD2. This CDR3 spans 16 amino acids. Germline V gene lookup returns CDR1 MNHEY and CDR2 SVGAGI. V was pared by 4 bases and J by 4 bases, with 10 bases of the junction left unmatched. This CDR3 is CASSFSSGVPYNEQFF. In DNA, the CDR3 is TGTGCCAGCAGTTTCTCTAGCGGAGTACCTTACAATGAGCAGTTCTTC.

The chain recombines TRBV30 with TRBJ2-5, with D unresolved. With 2 bases removed from V and 5 bases from J, the gap between germline ends came to 15 bases. Germline V gives CDR1 GTSNPN, CDR2 SVGIG (reference sequence). The CDR3 runs to 14 residues. The CDR3 region has the DNA TGTGCCTGGAGTACTGGGATGGCGGCGGAGACCCAGTACTTC. Amino acid sequence: CAWSTGMAAETQYF.

The table lists this clone with a count of one. The chain recombines TRBV5-1 with TRBJ1-2, with a weak D call TRBD1 (5 bases). Trimming left V 0 bases short and J 5 bases short, with 14 bases between. The CDR3 runs to 15 residues. Germline CDR1 reads SGHRS; CDR2 reads YFSETQ. CDR3 coding DNA: TGCGCCAGCAGCTTGGCCGGGACGGAGGCTTATGGCTACACCTTC. It codes for CASSLAGTEAYGYTF. The full variable domain, with the rest looked up from reference TRBV5-1 and TRBJ1-2, is KAGVTQTPRYLIKTRGQQVTLSCSPISGHRSVSWYQQTPGQGLQFLFEYFSETQRNKGNFPGRFSGRQFSNSRSEMNVSTLELGDSALYLCASSLAGTEAYGYTFGSGTRLTVV.

The rearrangement joins TRBV7-9 to TRBJ2-6; D is undetermined. V was shortened by 1 base and J by 3 bases, with 4 bases between the two germline ends. CDR3 length equals 14 residues. Germline CDR1 reads SEHNR; CDR2 reads FQNEAQ (reference sequence). The CDR3 here is CASSLVLGANVLTF. The CDR3 DNA sequence: TGTGCCAGCAGCTTAGTCCTTGGGGCCAACGTCCTGACTTTC.

This clone has only a few counts. V and J are TRBV5-4 and TRBJ2-7; no firm D call. The CDR3 runs 11 residues. Trimming left V 3 bases short and J 3 bases short, with 4 bases between. CDR1 and CDR2 from the germline V gene are SGHNT and YYREEE (reference sequence). The CDR3 nucleotides are TGTGCCAGCAGCTCCCACTACGAGCAGTACTTC. Its translation: CASSSHYEQYF.

The rearrangement links TRBV7-9 to TRBJ1-4; TRBD1 matches at 9 bases. The V gene's germline CDR1 is SEHNR and CDR2 FQNEAQ (reference sequence). The CDR3 loop spans 15 amino acids. V was clipped by 5 bases and J by 8 bases; unmatched bases: 9. Here the CDR3 DNA reads TGTGCCAGCAGCCGAGCCGGGACAGGGCGCGAAAAACTGTTTTTT. Encoded protein: CASSRAGTGREKLFF.

This rearrangement joins TRBV11-1 to TRBJ2-3; 8 bases are shared with TRBD2. The CDR3 spans 16 residues. CDR1 and CDR2 (germline): SGHAT, FQDESV (reference sequence). The trim removed 3 bases at V and 5 bases at J, leaving 10 bases unmatched. CDR3: CASSFSVSGNGDTQYF. CDR3 bases: TGTGCCAGCAGCTTTTCGGTTAGCGGGAATGGAGATACGCAGTATTTT.

The V and J genes are TRBV7-7 and TRBJ2-7, with 9 nucleotides matching TRBD1. Germline-derived CDR1 and CDR2 are SSHAT and FNYEAQ (reference sequence). This CDR3 has 15 amino acids. Germline trimming cut 1 base from V and 5 bases from J; bases unmatched to any gene: 6. The chain's CDR3 is CASSLGGTGLDEQYF. CDR3 DNA: TGTGCCAGCAGCTTAGGTGGGACAGGGCTCGACGAGCAGTACTTC.

J is TRBJ2-7 and V is TRBV10-3, with 10 nucleotides matching TRBD1. The germline CDR1 and CDR2 sequences are ENHRY and SYGVKD. The CDR3 consists of 15 residues. Losses at the gene ends were 5 bases for V and 5 bases for J; bases not matched to a gene: 9. The CDR3 loop is CAISSPGQGNNEQYF. The CDR3 DNA follows: TGTGCCATCAGTTCACCGGGACAGGGGAATAACGAGCAGTACTTC.

The V call is TRBV14, the J call TRBJ1-2, with D hard to call. The CDR3 consists of 14 residues. Germline loops: CDR1 SGHDN, CDR2 FVKESK. The V end lost 4 bases, the J end lost 4 bases, and 13 bases lay between the germline ends. CDR3 loop: CASSRRDTPYGYTF. DNA of the CDR3: TGTGCCAGCAGCCGCAGAGACACCCCCTATGGCTACACCTTC.

This chain joins TRBV6-1 and TRBJ1-1, with D unclear. CDR1 MNHNS and CDR2 SASEGT come from the germline V gene. V lost 8 bases and J lost 4, with 14 bases in between. This CDR3 comprises 13 residues. The CDR3 region is CASGKERSTEAFF. For the CDR3, the DNA is TGTGCCAGCGGCAAGGAAAGGAGCACTGAAGCTTTCTTT.

The CDR3 is CASSLGTGVGTDTQYF. Written as DNA, the CDR3 is TGTGCCAGCAGCTTGGGGACAGGGGTGGGCACAGATACGCAGTATTTT. The chain carries TRBV7-8 and TRBJ2-3; 10 positions agree with TRBD1. The CDR3 is made up of 16 amino acids. The trim removed 3 bases at V and 1 base at J, leaving 4 bases unmatched. Germline V gene data show CDR1 as SGHVS and CDR2 as FQNEAQ.

The chain has TRBV5-8 and TRBJ2-5; D is unclear. CDR3 length: 12 residues. The V and J ends lost 7 bases and 8 bases respectively, with 15 bases between them. Germline-derived CDR1 and CDR2 are SGHTS and YDEGEE. The CDR3 reads CASLGVPPTQYF. CDR3 coding DNA: TGTGCCAGCCTTGGGGTCCCTCCAACCCAGTACTTC.

The genes are TRBV6-1 and TRBJ2-5; possibly TRBD1 for D (5 bases). The germline V and J ends were trimmed by 5 bases and 1 base, with 8 bases remaining between them. Per the germline V gene, CDR1 is MNHNS and CDR2 is SASEGT. The CDR3 extends over 13 amino acids. The CDR3 bases are TGTGCCAGCAGTTTTCAGGGCCAAGAGACCCAGTACTTC. This encodes CASSFQGQETQYF.

The chain has TRBV21-1 and TRBJ1-2. TRBV21-1 has pseudogene status. CDR3 length equals 13 residues. The CDR3 DNA is TGTGCCAGCTCTCAGGCAGGAGGATATGGCTACACCTTC. This encodes CASSQAGGYGYTF.

The CDR3 reads CASSGIAGGPQNEQFF. CDR3 nucleotide sequence: TGTGCCAGCAGCGGGATAGCGGGGGGGCCGCAGAATGAGCAGTTCTTC. The rearrangement uses TRBV9 and TRBJ2-1, with TRBD2 matching over 11 bases. The CDR3 loop spans 16 amino acids. Germline V CDR1 and CDR2: SGDLS, YYNGEE. The V and J ends lost 3 bases and 7 bases, in that order; junction bases with no gene match: 9.

This chain links TRBV6-1 with TRBJ1-2; TRBD1 is a possible D gene (6 bases). This CDR3 is built from 13 residues. V lost 8 bases to trimming and J lost 8 bases, with 18 bases between them. Germline loops: CDR1 MNHNS, CDR2 SASEGT. Here the CDR3 reads CASAEQRGRGYTF. The CDR3 nucleotides read TGTGCCAGCGCAGAGCAAAGGGGGAGGGGCTACACCTTC.

The chain is built from TRBV7-2 and TRBJ1-1; TRBD1 is a possible D gene (5 bases). The CDR3 is made up of 14 amino acids. V lost 3 bases and J lost 4, with 12 bases in between. Germline CDR1 SGHTA, CDR2 FQGNSA. The DNA for the CDR3 is TGTGCCAGCAGCTTCATCTCGGGGGGCACTGAAGCTTTCTTT. Amino acid sequence: CASSFISGGTEAFF.

This chain links TRBV7-2 with TRBJ1-2, with a weak D call TRBD1 (6 bases). The length of the CDR3 is 15 residues. In germline, CDR1 is SGHTA, CDR2 FQGNSA. Trimming shortened V by 1 base and J by 1 base, and 10 bases separated the two germline ends. CDR3 protein: CASSLGAGVNYGYTF. CDR3 in DNA: TGTGCCAGCAGCTTAGGAGCAGGGGTTAACTATGGCTACACCTTC. Based on the CDR3 plus reference TRBV7-2 and TRBJ1-2, the full variable domain is GAGVSQSPSNKVTEKGKDVELRCDPISGHTALYWYRQSLGQGLEFLIYFQGNSAPDKSGLPSDRFSAERTGGSVSTLTIQRTQQEDSAVYLCASSLGAGVNYGYTFGSGTRLTVV.

The rearrangement joins TRBV19 to TRBJ1-3; the D is unclear. CDR1 and CDR2 from the germline V gene are LNHDA and SQIVND (reference sequence). The CDR3 spans 14 residues. Trimming cost V 3 bases and J 5 bases, with 11 bases left between them. CDR3 protein: CASSITGTRNTIYF. The DNA for the CDR3 is TGTGCCAGTAGTATCACGGGTACTCGAAACACCATATATTTT.

There are a few counts of this clone. V and J are TRBV19 and TRBJ2-7, with D tentatively TRBD1 (6 bases). Germline loops: CDR1 LNHDA, CDR2 SQIVND (reference sequence). Trimming left V 4 bases short and J 2 bases short, with 12 bases between. The CDR3 length is 14 residues. CDR3 nucleotides: TGTGCCAGTAGTAGGACAGCCTCAACCTACGAGCAGTACTTC. Translated, it gives CASSRTASTYEQYF.

This clone counts as medium-sized. The chain employs TRBV7-9 and TRBJ2-1, with D maybe TRBD2 (5 bases). Germline loops: CDR1 SEHNR, CDR2 FQNEAQ (reference sequence). The CDR3 consists of 15 residues. The V and J ends lost 5 bases and 9 bases respectively, with 20 bases between them. The CDR3 protein is CASSQTSPGDSEQFF. The CDR3 region has the DNA TGTGCCAGCAGCCAGACATCCCCCGGGGATAGTGAGCAGTTCTTC. Full variable domain (missing parts from reference TRBV7-9 and TRBJ2-1): DTGVSQNPRHKITKRGQNVTFRCDPISEHNRLYWYRQTLGQGPEFLTYFQNEAQLEKSRLLSDRFSAERPKGSFSTLEIQRTEQGDSAMYLCASSQTSPGDSEQFFGPGTRLTVL.

The gene calls are TRBV10-1 and TRBJ2-7; TRBD1 or TRBD2 may be the D gene (5 bases each). Germline V gene lookup returns CDR1 WNHNN and CDR2 SYGVQD (reference sequence). Trimming pared 2 bases from V and 0 bases from J, leaving 11 bases between. The CDR3 is 15 residues long. CDR3 residues: CASSEMGRSSYEQYF. The CDR3 nucleotides read TGCGCCAGCAGTGAGATGGGACGGAGCTCCTACGAGCAGTACTTC.

The genes are TRBV10-3 and TRBJ2-7; 8 nucleotides agree with TRBD1. The CDR3 consists of 13 residues. Germline trimming cut 3 bases from V and 6 bases from J; bases unmatched to any gene: 4. CDR1 ENHRY and CDR2 SYGVKD come from the germline V gene. The CDR3 protein is CAISDNRGIEQYF. In DNA, the CDR3 is TGTGCCATCAGTGATAACAGGGGGATCGAGCAGTACTTC.